This T cell receptor (beta chain) came from a study of early T cells in non-severe SARS-CoV-2 infection (dated by TCRdb to the early 2020s). Regarding the study in general: TCR sequencing used bulk RNA from unsorted whole blood, so alpha and beta chains could not be paired.

The protocol used for the library was 5' RACE. Sequenced using a NextSeq 500. The TCR library protocol attached unique molecular identifiers to individual cDNA molecules to correct for sequencing error and PCR bias. Both TCR alpha and beta chains were sequenced, and tight co-correlation was observed between alpha and beta sequence abundances in each sample. On the study's bioinformatics: Decombinator V4 was used to annotate the V gene, J gene and CDR3 of the TCR sequences. TCRs were defined as expanded if a significant change between any two time points was detected under a Poisson model with p below 0.0001. TCR abundances were normalised to the total number of TCRs sequenced per sample and expressed as counts per million. TRAV1-2 paired with TRAJ12, TRAJ20 or TRAJ33 defined MAIT TCRs, while TRAV10 paired with TRAJ18 defined iNKT TCRs. VDJdb, accessed on 1 November 2021, was searched for TCRs annotated for CMV, EBV and SARS-CoV-2, and TCRs annotated for more than one antigen were excluded. Using fastp at Q25 and MiXCR, TCRdb reprocessed the public reads and kept productive beta chains. Rows merge per CDR3 protein into single entries with the most common DNA and genes. The V and J calls and clone size come from TCRdb's table, not from the authors' own analysis. Counted in this sample were about 34,000 distinct CDR3 sequences; 6% to 7% of them appeared once. The ten largest make up approximately 7.5% of the sample.

Set within a cohort of healthcare workers in London, UK, this nested case-control study involved weekly PCR testing of nasopharyngeal swabs along with blood sampling. Between 23 and 31 March 2020, the week of the UK lockdown, healthcare workers were enrolled and then followed up weekly for as long as 16 weeks. The CDR3, from cysteine to phenylalanine, totals 14 residues. The only DNA kept is the CDR3, 42 bases in frame from the first base. V lost 3 bases and J lost 2 bases; the stretch between them is 9 bases long. The germline V gene provides CDR1 SGHTA and CDR2 FQGNSA. This clonotype was seen a handful of times. Its specific antigen is unknown. One base away there is no much larger clone; base qualities are not given. Study-wide findings and limitations: VDJdb matching was skewed toward anti-spike CD8 responses, so virus-specific expansions were likely underestimated and private and CD4 specificities were missed.

What was sequenced was whole blood. The chain is assembled from TRBV7-2 and TRBJ2-3, with the D gene call left open. The receptor was derived from an adult who was a healthcare worker with PCR-confirmed SARS-CoV-2 infection or an uninfected control (not recorded which). The DNA sequence is as follows: TGTGCCAGCAGCTTTGACGGGCCCACAGATACGCAGTATTTT. Translated, this gives CASSFDGPTDTQYF. Reference TRBV7-2 and TRBJ2-3 genes cover what lies past the CDR3, so the full variable domain is GAGVSQSPSNKVTEKGKDVELRCDPISGHTALYWYRQSLGQGLEFLIYFQGNSAPDKSGLPSDRFSAERTGGSVSTLTIQRTQQEDSAVYLCASSFDGPTDTQYFGPGTRLTVL.